A single sample gave rise to the 8 T cell receptor beta chains below, sequenced in a study of identical twins (dated by TCRdb to the mid-2010s). The protocol used for the library was 5' RACE. Sequencer: Illumina HiSeq 2000. TCRdb itself trimmed the public reads at Q25 with fastp, ran MiXCR and retained productive beta chains. Here each entry gathers all rows of one CDR3 protein and keeps the most common genes and DNA. Across this sample there are 450,000 to 600,000 distinct CDR3 sequences, with approximately 20% seen only once. The top ten constitute 0.48% of the sample. These data were also filed under a second study, of yellow fever vaccine responses in identical twins.

Input material: CD4+ T cells sorted from blood. The receptors were gathered from a young woman in good health.

V usage is TRBV7-9 and J usage is TRBJ2-3, with D possibly being TRBD2 (6 bases). Trimming stripped 5 bases from V and 5 bases from J, with 14 bases between. The germline V gene has CDR1 SEHNR and CDR2 FQNEAQ (reference sequence). There are 14 residues in the CDR3. CDR3 in amino acids: CASSPGPRGDTQYF. CDR3 DNA: TGTGCCAGCAGCCCGGGACCGCGGGGAGATACGCAGTATTTT. The full variable domain, in which reference TRBV7-9 and TRBJ2-3 provide the parts outside the CDR3, is DTGVSQNPRHKITKRGQNVTFRCDPISEHNRLYWYRQTLGQGPEFLTYFQNEAQLEKSRLLSDRFSAERPKGSFSTLEIQRTEQGDSAMYLCASSPGPRGDTQYFGPGTRLTVL.

Points on this clonotype: At one boundary the junction diverges from the germline segment, which might be a read error. This chain joins TRBV5-1 and TRBJ2-1; 8 bases agree with TRBD1. Germline CDR1 is SGHRS and CDR2 is YFSETQ. This CDR3 region has 12 residues. CDR3 nucleotides: TGCGCCAGCAGCTCAGGGGACAGGAGGATAGGGTTC. Its translation is CASSSGDRRIGF.

The J gene is TRBJ2-5, the V gene TRBV10-3, with D possibly matching TRBD2 (5 bases). From germline, CDR1 is ENHRY and CDR2 SYGVKD. Trimming stripped 3 bases from V and 5 bases from J, with 10 bases between. This CDR3 spans 13 amino acids. CDR3 bases: TGTGCCATCAGTGATAGGCAGCGGGAGACCCAGTACTTC. Protein sequence: CAISDRQRETQYF.

V gene TRBV15 combines with J gene TRBJ1-5; D gene ambiguous. V lost 6 bases to trimming and J lost 4 bases, with 10 bases between them. This CDR3 is 13 amino acids long. Germline CDR1 reads LNHNV; CDR2 reads YYDKDF (reference sequence). The DNA for the CDR3 is TGTGCCACCAGTATGGGGATTAATCAGCCCCAGCATTTT. This translates into CATSMGINQPQHF.

There are a few counts of this clonotype. The gene calls are TRBV20-1 and TRBJ1-5; 9 bases map to TRBD1. Germline assignment: CDR1 DFQATT and CDR2 SNEGSKA (reference sequence). The trim removed 3 bases at V and 6 bases at J, leaving 6 bases unmatched. This CDR3 spans 14 amino acids. The DNA for the CDR3 is TGCAGTGCTAGTCGGGACAGGGTAGGTCAGCCCCAGCATTTT. This gives the protein CSASRDRVGQPQHF.

The rearrangement links TRBV12-3 or TRBV12-4 to TRBJ2-3; the D gene is possibly TRBD2 (5 bases). There are 16 residues in the CDR3. The germline V and J ends were trimmed by 6 bases and 0 bases, with 16 bases remaining between them. CDR3 region: CASSYSRAGSTDTQYF. DNA of the CDR3: TGTGCCAGCAGCTATTCGAGGGCGGGTAGCACAGATACGCAGTATTTT.

This clonotype was recorded many times. The V call is TRBV12-3 or TRBV12-4, the J call TRBJ2-7; weak D call: TRBD1 (6 bases). The CDR3 totals 14 residues. The germline V and J ends were trimmed by 8 bases and 1 base, with 15 bases remaining between them. The CDR3 sequence is CASQRDTKSYEQYF. DNA of the CDR3: TGTGCCAGCCAACGGGACACCAAATCCTACGAGCAGTACTTC.

This clonotype was detected only a few times. This chain links TRBV20-1 with TRBJ1-4; no reliable D call. Germline V gene lookup returns CDR1 DFQATT and CDR2 SNEGSKA (reference sequence). The CDR3 is made up of 11 amino acids. In DNA, the CDR3 is TGCAGCGCTTCTGGGCGAGAAAAACTGTTTTTT. This gives the protein CSASGREKLFF.